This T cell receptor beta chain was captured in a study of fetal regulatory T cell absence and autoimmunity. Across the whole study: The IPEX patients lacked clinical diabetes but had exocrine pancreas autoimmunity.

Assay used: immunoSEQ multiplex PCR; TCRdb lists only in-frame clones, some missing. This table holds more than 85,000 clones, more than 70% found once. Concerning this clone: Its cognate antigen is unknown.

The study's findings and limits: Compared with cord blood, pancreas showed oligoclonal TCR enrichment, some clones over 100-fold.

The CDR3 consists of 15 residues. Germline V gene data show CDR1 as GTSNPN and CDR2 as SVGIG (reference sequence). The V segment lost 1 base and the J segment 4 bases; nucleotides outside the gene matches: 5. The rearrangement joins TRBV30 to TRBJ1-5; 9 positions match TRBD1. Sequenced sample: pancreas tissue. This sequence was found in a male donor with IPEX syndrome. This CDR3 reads CAWSGETGGNQPQHF. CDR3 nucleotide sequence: TGTGCCTGGAGTGGGGAGACAGGGGGGAATCAGCCCCAGCATTTT.